This is a list of T cell receptor beta chains from one sample in a study of blood T cell repertoires in COVID-19. TCRdb keeps only in-frame clones here, not all; method: immunoSEQ multiplex PCR. Of around 470,000 clones detected, roughly nine tenths appear once; the ten largest clones hold 0.9%. The sample comprised peripheral blood. Receptor source: a man between 18 and 35 years old with COVID-19, enrolled during active disease. Both conserved end residues are part of each CDR3. The D gene is left open where the match is weak. Size tells how often a clone was seen (once, few, many) or the class of an expanded clone, and some rows leave it out.

len | j_gene | v_gene | d_gene | abundance | CDR3nt | CDR3aa
15 | TRBJ1-1 | TRBV6-5 | NA | NA | TGTGCCAGCAGTTACTCGTGGCAGGGTACCACTGAAGCTTTCTTT | CASSYSWQGTTEAFF
15 | TRBJ2-3 | TRBV29-1 | TRBD2 | NA | TGCAGCGTTGCCCTTAGCGGGGGAATCACAGATACGCAGTATTTT | CSVALSGGITDTQYF
15 | TRBJ1-3 | TRBV3-1/TRBV3-2 | NA | NA | TGTGCCAGCAGCCAAATGAGAGCCTCTGGAAACACCATATATTTT | CASSQMRASGNTIYF
12 | TRBJ2-2 | TRBV5-1 | NA | once | TGCGCCAGCAGCTTGGTCTCCGGGGAGCTGTTTTTT | CASSLVSGELFF
12 | TRBJ1-2 | TRBV6-1 | NA | NA | TGTGCCAGCAGTGAGGCTGACTATGGCTACACCTTC | CASSEADYGYTF
15 | TRBJ2-7 | TRBV18 | TRBD1 | NA | TGTGCCAGCTCCGGCCGGACAGGGGGCACCTACGAGCAGTACTTC | CASSGRTGGTYEQYF
14 | TRBJ1-1 | TRBV27 | TRBD1 | NA | TGTGCCAGCAGTTTAACAGGGGGCCAGACTGAAGCTTTCTTT | CASSLTGGQTEAFF
16 | TRBJ1-3 | TRBV6-6 | TRBD1 | NA | TGTGCCAGCAGTCGATCCGGGACAGAAGCTGGAAACACCATATATTTT | CASSRSGTEAGNTIYF
14 | TRBJ2-2 | TRBV5-4 | NA | NA | TGTGCCAGCAGACCGAACAGGGACACCGGGGAGCTGTTTTTT | CASRPNRDTGELFF
12 | TRBJ2-1 | TRBV5-4 | NA | NA | TGTGCCAGCAGCTTGGGATCGGGGAAGCAGTTCTTC | CASSLGSGKQFF
14 | TRBJ2-7 | TRBV5-4 | NA | NA | TGTGCCAGCAGCTTGCGGGGGTCTACCCACGAGCAGTACTTC | CASSLRGSTHEQYF
15 | TRBJ1-6 | TRBV5-1 | NA | NA | TGCGCCAGCAGCTTGGAGTCAGGGTATAGATCACCCCTCCACTTT | CASSLESGYRSPLHF
15 | TRBJ2-5 | TRBV7-3 | TRBD1 | NA | TGTGCCAGCAGCTTAACGACAGGGAACCTTGAGACCCAGTACTTC | CASSLTTGNLETQYF
14 | TRBJ2-3 | TRBV3-1/TRBV3-2 | NA | NA | TGTGCCAGCAGCCCCCGACAGAGCACAGATACGCAGTATTTT | CASSPRQSTDTQYF
15 | TRBJ1-5 | TRBV19 | NA | NA | TGTGCCAGTAGCTCAACAGGGAGAAGGGGTCAGCCCCAGCATTTT | CASSSTGRRGQPQHF
16 | TRBJ2-7 | TRBV5-1 | TRBD1 | NA | TGCGCCAGCAGCTTTCCCGGGACAGGGGGCCCCTACGAGCAGTACTTC | CASSFPGTGGPYEQYF
16 | TRBJ2-4 | TRBV7-9 | TRBD2 | NA | TGTGCCAGCAGCTTTGTGGCGGGAGCCGCCAAAAACATTCAGTACTTC | CASSFVAGAAKNIQYF
15 | TRBJ1-1 | TRBV5-4 | TRBD1 | NA | TGTGCCAGCAGCACTCCGACAGGGGGCTTGGGTGAAGCTTTCTTT | CASSTPTGGLGEAFF
16 | TRBJ2-1 | TRBV3-1/TRBV3-2 | TRBD2 | once | TGTGCCAGCAGCCAAGTAAGCGGGGGGGCCCGGGGTGAGCAGTTCTTC | CASSQVSGGARGEQFF
15 | TRBJ1-1 | TRBV18 | NA | NA | TGTGCCAGCTCACCACCTGCGGTTCTGAACACTGAAGCTTTCTTT | CASSPPAVLNTEAFF
15 | TRBJ2-5 | TRBV6-1 | NA | NA | TGTGCCAGCAGTGAAGGCCGGTACGGGCAAGAGACCCAGTACTTC | CASSEGRYGQETQYF
11 | TRBJ2-3 | TRBV20-1 | NA | NA | TGCAGTGCGCCCCTCCAACGAACTAAGTATTTT | CSAPLQRTKYF
13 | TRBJ2-7 | TRBV4-1 | NA | NA | TGCGCCAGCAGCGCGCTAGGGGCCTACGAGCAGTACTTC | CASSALGAYEQYF
14 | TRBJ2-7 | TRBV3-1/TRBV3-2 | TRBD1 | NA | TGTGCCAGCAGCCTTGGACCAGGGGGTTACGAGCAGTACTTC | CASSLGPGGYEQYF
17 | TRBJ2-7 | TRBV6-1 | TRBD2 | NA | TGTGCCAGCAGTGCACCGGGACTAGCGGGAGGGCTAAACGAGCAGTACTTC | CASSAPGLAGGLNEQYF
18 | TRBJ1-5 | TRBV4-2 | TRBD1 | NA | TGTGCCAGCAGCCAAGCCATAGGGGGCCTCGGTAGCAATCAGCCCCAGCATTTT | CASSQAIGGLGSNQPQHF
13 | TRBJ1-1 | TRBV10-1 | NA | NA | TGCGCCAGCAGTGTGGGGCCAGGCACTGAAGCTTTCTTT | CASSVGPGTEAFF
14 | TRBJ1-2 | TRBV21-1 | NA | few | TGTGCCAGCAGCAAACCATGGGTTCGGGAAGGCTACACCTTC | CASSKPWVREGYTF
15 | TRBJ2-6 | TRBV14 | NA | NA | TGTGCCAGCAGCGGTGGCTCCTCTGGGGCCAACGTCCTGACTTTC | CASSGGSSGANVLTF
19 | TRBJ2-6 | TRBV18 | TRBD1 | NA | TGTGCCAGCTCACCTCAACCTATAATTAACAGGGGTGGGGCCAACGTCCTGACTTTC | CASSPQPIINRGGANVLTF
13 | TRBJ1-4 | TRBV9 | TRBD1 | NA | TGTGCCAGCAGCGTTGGGACAGAGAGGAAACTGTTTTTT | CASSVGTERKLFF
13 | TRBJ1-6 | TRBV28 | NA | NA | TGTGCCAGCAGCCCCAATCCTAATTCACCCCTCCACTTT | CASSPNPNSPLHF
13 | TRBJ2-7 | TRBV25-1 | TRBD2 | NA | TGTGCCAGCCTGTCCCGGGAGGGCGGGAGGCAGTACTTC | CASLSREGGRQYF
14 | TRBJ1-1 | TRBV19 | NA | once | TGTGCCAGTAGTACCGACACGGATTTCACTGAAGCTTTCTTT | CASSTDTDFTEAFF
16 | TRBJ2-1 | TRBV5-4 | NA | NA | TGTGCCAGCAGCGCCGAATTCATGAGCTCCTACAATGAGCAGTTCTTC | CASSAEFMSSYNEQFF
15 | TRBJ1-2 | TRBV5-8 | NA | NA | TGTGCCAGCAGCGTAGGGACTTTGGCTAACTATGGCTACACCTTC | CASSVGTLANYGYTF
13 | TRBJ1-1 | TRBV3-1/TRBV3-2 | NA | once | TGTGCCAGCAGCCAGGCTCGGAACACTGAAGCTTTCTTT | CASSQARNTEAFF
11 | TRBJ1-3 | TRBV6-5 | NA | few | TGTGCCAGCGGCCTTGGAAACACCATATATTTT | CASGLGNTIYF
14 | TRBJ1-1 | TRBV19 | NA | once | TGTGCCAGTAGTCCGGGGACTGGGAACACTGAAGCTTTCTTT | CASSPGTGNTEAFF
17 | TRBJ1-1 | TRBV14 | TRBD1 | NA | TGTGCCAGCAGCCAAGACCGACAGGGCTTTGGGAACACTGAAGCTTTCTTT | CASSQDRQGFGNTEAFF
15 | TRBJ1-1 | TRBV6-5 | NA | NA | TGTGCCAGCAGTTACTCGGGAGTGGTGAACACTGAAGCTTTCTTT | CASSYSGVVNTEAFF
13 | TRBJ1-6 | TRBV6-2/TRBV6-3 | TRBD1 | NA | TGTGCCAGCAGTTACAGGGGGCATTCACCCCTCCACTTT | CASSYRGHSPLHF
11 | TRBJ2-1 | TRBV20-1 | NA | NA | TGCAGTGCTCAAGACAGCAATGAGCAGTTCTTC | CSAQDSNEQFF
11 | TRBJ1-1 | TRBV20-1 | NA | NA | TGCAGTGCTCAACAAGTCACTGAAGCTTTCTTT | CSAQQVTEAFF
14 | TRBJ2-7 | TRBV6-5 | TRBD2 | NA | TGTGCCAGCAGACGTAGCGGGGCAACCTACGAGCAGTACTTC | CASRRSGATYEQYF
15 | TRBJ2-3 | TRBV2 | TRBD2 | NA | TGTGCCAGCAGTGGCGGGGGACTGCCCACAGATACGCAGTATTTT | CASSGGGLPTDTQYF
17 | TRBJ2-1 | TRBV4-1 | TRBD2 | NA | TGCGCCAGCAGCCAAGATCCCAGCGGGAGGTGGTCCAATGAGCAGTTCTTC | CASSQDPSGRWSNEQFF
15 | TRBJ1-3 | TRBV7-3 | TRBD1 | NA | TGTGCCAGCAGCCACCAGGGGGAAGATGGAAACACCATATATTTT | CASSHQGEDGNTIYF
15 | TRBJ1-5 | TRBV18 | NA | NA | TGTGCCAGCTCACCACTCGACCAGGGGCTCCAGCCCCAGCATTTT | CASSPLDQGLQPQHF
16 | TRBJ1-6 | TRBV27 | NA | few | TGTGCCAGCAGTTTACCCCCAGCAGGGGTGGGTTCACCCCTCCACTTT | CASSLPPAGVGSPLHF
14 | TRBJ2-2 | TRBV10-3 | NA | NA | TGTGCCATCAGTGACGATTGGAGCACCGGGGAGCTGTTTTTT | CAISDDWSTGELFF
12 | TRBJ1-4 | TRBV4-2 | NA | NA | TGTGCCAGCAGCCAAAGAGGTGAAAAACTGTTTTTT | CASSQRGEKLFF
14 | TRBJ1-1 | TRBV14 | NA | NA | TGTGCCAGCAGCCCCCCACAGGCACCCACTGAAGCTTTCTTT | CASSPPQAPTEAFF
13 | TRBJ2-5 | TRBV13 | TRBD2 | NA | TGTGCCAGCACCCCGGGGGGGCGAGGGACCCAGTACTTC | CASTPGGRGTQYF
15 | TRBJ2-2 | TRBV11-2 | NA | NA | TGTGCCAGCAGCTCGTGGCGGGGCGCTAGCGGGGAGCTGTTTTTT | CASSSWRGASGELFF
13 | TRBJ1-1 | TRBV29-1 | NA | NA | TGCAGCGTCGCGTTACGGGAGAACACTGAAGCTTTCTTT | CSVALRENTEAFF
15 | TRBJ2-7 | TRBV7-6 | TRBD1 | NA | TGTGCCAGCAGTCGGAGACAGGGACGCTCCTACGAGCAGTACTTC | CASSRRQGRSYEQYF